One T cell receptor (beta chain) is described in this entry. These data come from a study of early T cells in non-severe SARS-CoV-2 infection. Study at large: The study sequenced bulk RNA from unsorted whole blood, with chains unpaired.

Unique molecular identifiers tagged individual cDNA molecules. Using its own MiXCR run on the 5' RACE reads, TCRdb lists one record per CDR3 protein. The sample gives tens of thousands of distinct CDR3 sequences, under 6% of which show up once; 20% to 25% is in the top ten. V lost 4 bases and J lost 0, with 13 bases in between. The CDR3 sequence is 15 residues long. In germline, CDR1 is MNHEY, CDR2 SVGAGI. V is TRBV6-5 and J is TRBJ2-7; tentative D call: TRBD1 (6 bases). This TCR came from an adult who was a healthcare worker with PCR-confirmed SARS-CoV-2 infection or an uninfected control (not recorded which). Input material: whole blood. CDR3 in DNA: TGTGCCAGCAGTTTACAGGGCGTTAGCTCCTACGAGCAGTACTTC. As protein: CASSLQGVSSYEQYF.